This T cell receptor (beta chain) is drawn from a study of persistence of HIV-infected CD4 T cells. On the study more broadly: Median time on suppressive ART was around eight years. Study outcomes and limitations: TCRbeta richness was lower in CMV- and Gag-responding cells than in anti-CD3/anti-CD28-responding cells.

The libraries were made with immunoSEQ version 4 in survey mode. Each sample used up to about 1 ug genomic DNA diluted to roughly 10 ng/uL. Sequencing was performed with immunoSEQ multiplex PCR; in TCRdb, only in-frame clones are kept and a portion is missing. The sample shows just under 65,000 clones, less than 85% of them seen only once. The stimulus was an HIV-1 Gag 15-mer peptide pool, 0.95 to 1 ug/peptide/mL. CD40L/CD69 double-negative CD45RO-high memory CD4+ T cells were collected. Donors were HIV-1-infected adults who began suppressive ART during chronic infection. Germline assignment: CDR1 SGHRS and CDR2 YFSETQ. The CDR3 length is 13 residues. Trimming took 3 bases from V and 5 from J, leaving 6 bases between them. This clone was counted only a few times. Its cognate antigen is unknown.

The material was CD4+ T cells sorted from PBMCs after roughly 18-hour stimulation, obtained from a patient who received antiretroviral therapy. The TCR was taken from an adult man with HIV who was CMV-seropositive. The chain is built from TRBV5-1 and TRBJ1-6; D is unresolved. DNA for the CDR3: TGCGCCAGCAGCTCAGACAATAATTCACCCCTCCACTTT. This encodes CASSSDNNSPLHF.